This T cell receptor (beta chain) was recovered during a study of blood T cell repertoires in COVID-19. CDR3 length: 15 residues. The V and J ends lost 0 bases and 11 bases respectively, with 17 bases between them. Germline-derived CDR1 and CDR2 are LGHNA and YNFKEQ. Profiled with immunoSEQ multiplex PCR; TCRdb holds only in-frame clones, not every one. The sample carries approximately 110,000 clones, approximately 90% recorded once. The TCR originated in a woman in her fifties or sixties with acute or convalescent COVID-19. Sequenced sample: peripheral blood. The chain is built from TRBV4-2 and TRBJ1-5; D may be TRBD1 (5 bases). For the CDR3, the DNA is TGTGCCAGCAGCCAAGATAGCGGAGGGGCCAGGGCCCAGCATTTT. It specifies CASSQDSGGARAQHF.